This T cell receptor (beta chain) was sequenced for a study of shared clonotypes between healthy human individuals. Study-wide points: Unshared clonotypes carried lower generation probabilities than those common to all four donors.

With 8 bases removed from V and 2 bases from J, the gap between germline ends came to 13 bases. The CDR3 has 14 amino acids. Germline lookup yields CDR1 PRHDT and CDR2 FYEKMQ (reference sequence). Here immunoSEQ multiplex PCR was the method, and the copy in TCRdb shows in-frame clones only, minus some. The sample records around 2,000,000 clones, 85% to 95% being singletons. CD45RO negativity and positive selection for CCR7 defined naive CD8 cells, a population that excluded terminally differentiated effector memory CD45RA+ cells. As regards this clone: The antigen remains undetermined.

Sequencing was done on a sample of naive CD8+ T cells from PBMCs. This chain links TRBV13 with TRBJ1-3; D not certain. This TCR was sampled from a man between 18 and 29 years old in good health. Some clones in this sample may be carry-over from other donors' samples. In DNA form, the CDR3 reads TGTGCCAGCGCCTTAACAGCCACTGGAAACACCATATATTTT. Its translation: CASALTATGNTIYF.